This T cell receptor beta chain comes out of a study of T cells in tuberculosis (dated by TCRdb to 2016 to 2019). For the wider study: To characterize T cells specific for the mycobacterial lipid antigen glucose monomycolate (GMM), the study used CD1B tetramers together with high-throughput TCR immunosequencing. In a South African clinical cohort, IGRA-negative adolescents, IGRA-positive adolescents with latent tuberculosis and adults with active tuberculosis were compared, with some 11 people in each group.

The CDR3 starts with the cysteine, ends with the phenylalanine, and has 15 residues. Just the 45-base CDR3 DNA is kept, in frame starting at base 1. V sheds 4 bases and J sheds 4 bases, leaving 16 bases between their ends. CDR1 and CDR2 (SGHAT, FQNNGV) derive from the germline V gene. General study outcomes and caveats: Smaller mean NN-distances to GMM-specific TCRs were observed in active tuberculosis TCR-alpha repertoires than in IGRA-negative controls, suggesting clonal expansion of GMM-specific TCRs. With the diverse GMM-specific repertoire as input, a classifier achieved 85% to 90% accuracy (AUROC around 0.9), whereas GEM motif frequencies as input gave 70% accuracy. Which clinical samples got chosen depended on the availability of cryopreserved specimens, and the active tuberculosis cases were adults, whereas the controls were adolescents. Shorter CDR3-alpha lengths in active tuberculosis patients partly drove the smaller NN-distances, and the TCR-beta difference was not statistically significant.

The immunoSEQ multiplex PCR assay was used to generate TCR libraries, with TCR-beta and/or TCR-alpha/delta assays applied to each sample. The amplified TCR libraries were sequenced using the Illumina high-throughput platform. Processing in the source paper ran as follows. Clustering and dimensionality reduction relied on pairwise TCRdist distances among GMM-specific receptors from T cells that were either sorted ex vivo or expanded in vitro. Each clinical repertoire was scored by mean NN-distance, the average TCRdist to the nearest 10% of tetramer-positive reference sequences. To compute GEM TCR motif frequency, the fraction of unique TCRs matching known GEM sequences by V/J usage and CDR3 length was calculated. Active tuberculosis was classified by linear discriminant analysis with leave-one-out cross-validation, implemented in scikit-learn. TCRdb took over this immuneACCESS table, retaining in-frame rearrangements with V and J assigned. Such tables are incomplete; in checked studies, under half of the missing clones stem from an unresolved V gene, and the remainder is unexplained. The V and J calls and the clone size are those of that table, but D and trimming were determined from the DNA. Within this sample are approximately 30,000 clones, with approximately 93% of them counted one time only. 2% to 2.5% of the sample is held by the ten biggest clonotypes.

Details on this clone: Its binding antigen is unknown. No much larger clone is present one base from it, and per-base qualities are unavailable.

At study entry, a tuberculin skin test and the QuantiFERON-TB GOLD In-Tube IGRA were used to screen adolescents for latent tuberculosis infection. Immunosequencing was performed on unsorted cryopreserved PBMC, with around 92,000 T cells per clinical donor covered on average. Eleven high schools in the Worcester region of the Western Cape, South Africa, served as enrollment sites for adolescents aged 12 to 18 years. Ten adolescents infected with M. tuberculosis and around ten uninfected adolescents were chosen and matched for age and sex. PBMC from adolescents were isolated by density centrifugation from freshly drawn heparinized blood and were then cryopreserved.

The receptor comes from a donor between 10 and 35 years old with latent tuberculosis or without tuberculosis infection. The V and J genes are TRBV11-2 and TRBJ1-2, with an unclear D gene assignment. The specimen sequenced was PBMCs. The DNA is TGTGCCAGCAGCTCCCGTCAAGCCGCGTTCTATGGCTACACCTTC. This encodes CASSSRQAAFYGYTF.